Included here is one TCR beta chain sequence, with context. Other DNA sequences within the sample encode an identical CDR3. Authors' methods: Nucleated cell counts were estimated from reference gene primer amplification. TCRdb keeps only in-frame clones here, not all; method: immunoSEQ multiplex PCR. From that table come the V and J calls and clone size; the DNA was used to work out D and trimming. The sample includes 240,000 or so clones, around 85% of them seen just once. This CDR3 region has 15 residues. Germline V gene data show CDR1 as SGHRS and CDR2 as YFSETQ. The junction had 4 bases not matched to a gene; V was cut back by 4 bases and J by 2 bases. The sample belongs to a study of blood T cell repertoires in COVID-19. Study details: COVID-19 samples, acute and convalescent, were from the United States, Italy and Spain. PBMCs, B-cell-depleted T cells, or T cells were the source of the cDNA or gDNA that made up the material.

Specimen: peripheral blood. The chain uses TRBV5-1 and TRBJ2-2; 8 nucleotides agree with TRBD2. The sequence was obtained from a man aged 55-75 years with acute or convalescent COVID-19. CDR3 coding DNA: TGCGCCAGCAGCCCAAGCGGGGGAAACACCGGGGAGCTGTTTTTT. This gives the protein CASSPSGGNTGELFF.